This T cell receptor beta chain is drawn from a study of cytomegalovirus exposure and HLA in healthy donors. Findings and limits, study-wide: Altogether, 150 to 200 TCR beta chains were recorded as cytomegalovirus-associated.

Concerning this clone: Antigen: not known.

13 Jbeta primers and 60 Vbeta primers were used for the PCR. Here immunoSEQ multiplex PCR was the method, and the copy in TCRdb shows in-frame clones only, minus some. The table includes about 160,000 clones, 60% to 80% detected once. Looked up from germline, CDR1 is MNHEY and CDR2 is SVGAGI. V trimming: 7 bases; J trimming: 1 base; junction bases outside the gene matches: 2. The CDR3 is 13 amino acids. The clonotype originates from a young woman in good health and CMV-seronegative. Input material: PBMCs. The chain joins TRBV6-5 to TRBJ2-7; TRBD2 matches 9 bases. DNA for the CDR3: TGTGCCAGCACGGCGGGGGGGTCCTACGAGCAGTACTTC. Residues: CASTAGGSYEQYF.